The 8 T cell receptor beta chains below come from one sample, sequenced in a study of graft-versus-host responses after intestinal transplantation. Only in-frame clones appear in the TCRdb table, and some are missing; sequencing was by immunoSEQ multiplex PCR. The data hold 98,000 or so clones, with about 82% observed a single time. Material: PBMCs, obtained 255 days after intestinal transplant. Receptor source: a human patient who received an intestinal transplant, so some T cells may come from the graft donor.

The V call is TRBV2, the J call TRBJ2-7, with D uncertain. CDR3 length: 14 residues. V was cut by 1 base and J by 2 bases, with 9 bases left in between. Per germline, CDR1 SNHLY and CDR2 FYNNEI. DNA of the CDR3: TGTGCCAGCAGTGAAGAGGCCGGTCCCTACGAGCAGTACTTC. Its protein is CASSEEAGPYEQYF. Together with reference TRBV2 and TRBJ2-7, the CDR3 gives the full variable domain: EPEVTQTPSHQVTQMGQEVILRCVPISNHLYFYWYRQILGQKVEFLVSFYNNEISEKSEIFDDQFSVERPDGSNFTLKIRSTKLEDSAMYFCASSEEAGPYEQYFGPGTRLTVT.

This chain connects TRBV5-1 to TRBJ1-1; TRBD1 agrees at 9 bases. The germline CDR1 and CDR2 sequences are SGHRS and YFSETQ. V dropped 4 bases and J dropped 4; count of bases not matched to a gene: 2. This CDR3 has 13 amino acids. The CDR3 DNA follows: TGCGCCAGCAGCCTGGACAGGGGCACTGAAGCTTTCTTT. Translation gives CASSLDRGTEAFF.

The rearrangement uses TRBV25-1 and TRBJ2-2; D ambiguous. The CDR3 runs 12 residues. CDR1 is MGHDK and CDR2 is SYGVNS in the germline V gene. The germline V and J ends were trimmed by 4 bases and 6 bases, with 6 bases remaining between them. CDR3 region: CASSGVAGELFF. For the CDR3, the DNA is TGTGCCAGCAGTGGGGTTGCCGGGGAGCTGTTTTTT.

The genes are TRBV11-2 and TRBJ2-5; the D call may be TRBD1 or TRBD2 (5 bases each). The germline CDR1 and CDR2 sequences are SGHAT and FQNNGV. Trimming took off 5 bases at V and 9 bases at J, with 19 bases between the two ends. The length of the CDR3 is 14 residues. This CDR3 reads CASSPPGPRPPQYF. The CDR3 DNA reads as TGTGCCAGCAGCCCACCGGGACCCCGCCCCCCCCAGTACTTC.

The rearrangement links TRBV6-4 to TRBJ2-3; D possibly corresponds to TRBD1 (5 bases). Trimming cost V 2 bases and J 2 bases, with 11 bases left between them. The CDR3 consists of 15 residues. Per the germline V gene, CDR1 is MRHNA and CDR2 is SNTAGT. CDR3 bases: TGTGCCAGCAGTGACAGGGCGGACACCACAGATACGCAGTATTTT. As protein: CASSDRADTTDTQYF.

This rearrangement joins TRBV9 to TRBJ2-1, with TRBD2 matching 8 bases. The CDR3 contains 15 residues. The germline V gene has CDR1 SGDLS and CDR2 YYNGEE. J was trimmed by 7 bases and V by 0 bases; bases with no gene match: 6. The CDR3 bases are TGTGCCAGCAGCGTAGCGGGGGGGCCGAGGAATGAGCAGTTCTTC. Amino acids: CASSVAGGPRNEQFF.

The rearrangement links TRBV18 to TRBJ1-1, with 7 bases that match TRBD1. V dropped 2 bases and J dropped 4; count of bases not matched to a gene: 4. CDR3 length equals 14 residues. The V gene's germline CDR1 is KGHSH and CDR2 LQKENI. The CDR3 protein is CASSPKGAVTEAFF. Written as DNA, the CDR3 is TGTGCCAGCTCACCAAAGGGGGCAGTCACTGAAGCTTTCTTT.

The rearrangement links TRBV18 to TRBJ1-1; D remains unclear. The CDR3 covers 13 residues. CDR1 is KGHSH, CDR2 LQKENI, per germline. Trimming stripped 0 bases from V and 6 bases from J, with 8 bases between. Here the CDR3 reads CASSPPGAPEAFF. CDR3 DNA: TGTGCCAGCTCACCACCGGGAGCGCCTGAAGCTTTCTTT.